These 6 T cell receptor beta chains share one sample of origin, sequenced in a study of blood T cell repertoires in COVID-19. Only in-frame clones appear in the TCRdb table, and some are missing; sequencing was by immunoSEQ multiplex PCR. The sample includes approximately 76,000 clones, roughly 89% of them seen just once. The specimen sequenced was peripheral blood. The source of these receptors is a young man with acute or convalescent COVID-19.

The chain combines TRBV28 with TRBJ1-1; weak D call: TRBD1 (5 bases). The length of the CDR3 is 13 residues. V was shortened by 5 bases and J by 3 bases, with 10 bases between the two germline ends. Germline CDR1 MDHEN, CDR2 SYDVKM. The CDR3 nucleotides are TGTGCCAGCAGTGAGACGGGGGACACTGAAGCTTTCTTT. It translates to CASSETGDTEAFF.

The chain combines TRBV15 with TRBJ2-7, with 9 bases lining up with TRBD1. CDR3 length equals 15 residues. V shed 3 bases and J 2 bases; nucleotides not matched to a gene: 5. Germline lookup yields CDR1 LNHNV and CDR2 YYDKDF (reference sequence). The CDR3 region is CATSRMGTGTYEQYF. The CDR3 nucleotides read TGTGCCACCAGCAGGATGGGGACAGGGACCTACGAGCAGTACTTC.

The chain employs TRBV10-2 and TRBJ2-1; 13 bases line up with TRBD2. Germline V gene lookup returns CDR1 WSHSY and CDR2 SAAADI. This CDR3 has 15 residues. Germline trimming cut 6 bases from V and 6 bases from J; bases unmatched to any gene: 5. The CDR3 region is CASRPGTSGINEQFF. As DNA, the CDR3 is TGCGCCAGCAGGCCCGGGACTAGCGGGATCAATGAGCAGTTCTTC.

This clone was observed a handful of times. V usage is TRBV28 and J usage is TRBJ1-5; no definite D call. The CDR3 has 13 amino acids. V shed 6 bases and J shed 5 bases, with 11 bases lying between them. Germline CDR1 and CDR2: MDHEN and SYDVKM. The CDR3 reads CASRPEVDQPQHF. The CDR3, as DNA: TGTGCCAGCAGACCAGAGGTGGATCAGCCCCAGCATTTT.

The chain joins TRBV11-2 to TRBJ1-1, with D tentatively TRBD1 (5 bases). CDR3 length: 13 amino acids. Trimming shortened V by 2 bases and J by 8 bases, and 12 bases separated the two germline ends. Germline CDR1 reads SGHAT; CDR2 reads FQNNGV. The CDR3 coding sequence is TGTGCCAGCAGCTTAAATGGGGGGAGGGAAGCTTTCTTT. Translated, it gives CASSLNGGREAFF.

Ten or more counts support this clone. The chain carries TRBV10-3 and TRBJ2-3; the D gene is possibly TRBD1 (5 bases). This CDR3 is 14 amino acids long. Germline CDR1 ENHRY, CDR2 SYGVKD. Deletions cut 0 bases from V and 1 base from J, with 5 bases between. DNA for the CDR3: TGTGCCATCAGTGAGTCAGGGGGCACAGATACGCAGTATTTT. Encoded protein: CAISESGGTDTQYF.